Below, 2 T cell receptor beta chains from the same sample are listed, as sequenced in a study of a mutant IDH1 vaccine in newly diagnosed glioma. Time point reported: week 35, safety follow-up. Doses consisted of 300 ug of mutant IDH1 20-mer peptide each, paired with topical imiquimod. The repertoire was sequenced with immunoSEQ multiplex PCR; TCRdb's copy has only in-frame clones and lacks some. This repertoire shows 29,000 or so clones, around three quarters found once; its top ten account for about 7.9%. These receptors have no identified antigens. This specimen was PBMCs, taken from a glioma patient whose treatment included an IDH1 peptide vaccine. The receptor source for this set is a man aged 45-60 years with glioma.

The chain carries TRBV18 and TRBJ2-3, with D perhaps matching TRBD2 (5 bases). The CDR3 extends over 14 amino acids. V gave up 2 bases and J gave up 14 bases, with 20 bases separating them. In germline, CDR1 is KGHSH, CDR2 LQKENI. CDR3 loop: CASSPKSSDAQRYF. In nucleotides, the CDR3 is TGTGCCAGCTCACCAAAGAGTAGCGACGCACAGAGGTATTTT. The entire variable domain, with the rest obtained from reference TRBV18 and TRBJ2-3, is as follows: NAGVMQNPRHLVRRRGQEARLRCSPMKGHSHVYWYRQLPEEGLKFMVYLQKENIIDESGMPKERFSAEFPKEGPSILRIQQVVRGDSAAYFCASSPKSSDAQRYFGPGTRLTVL.

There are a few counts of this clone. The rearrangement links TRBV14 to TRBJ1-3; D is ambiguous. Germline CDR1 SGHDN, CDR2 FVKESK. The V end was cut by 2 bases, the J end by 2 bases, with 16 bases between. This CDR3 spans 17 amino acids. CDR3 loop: CASSQQTLKGAGNTIYF. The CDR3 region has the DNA TGTGCCAGCAGCCAACAGACTTTAAAGGGAGCTGGAAACACCATATATTTT. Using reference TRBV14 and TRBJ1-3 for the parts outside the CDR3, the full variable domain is EAGVTQFPSHSVIEKGQTVTLRCDPISGHDNLYWYRRVMGKEIKFLLHFVKESKQDESGMPNNRFLAERTGGTYSTLKVQPAELEDSGVYFCASSQQTLKGAGNTIYFGEGSWLTVV.